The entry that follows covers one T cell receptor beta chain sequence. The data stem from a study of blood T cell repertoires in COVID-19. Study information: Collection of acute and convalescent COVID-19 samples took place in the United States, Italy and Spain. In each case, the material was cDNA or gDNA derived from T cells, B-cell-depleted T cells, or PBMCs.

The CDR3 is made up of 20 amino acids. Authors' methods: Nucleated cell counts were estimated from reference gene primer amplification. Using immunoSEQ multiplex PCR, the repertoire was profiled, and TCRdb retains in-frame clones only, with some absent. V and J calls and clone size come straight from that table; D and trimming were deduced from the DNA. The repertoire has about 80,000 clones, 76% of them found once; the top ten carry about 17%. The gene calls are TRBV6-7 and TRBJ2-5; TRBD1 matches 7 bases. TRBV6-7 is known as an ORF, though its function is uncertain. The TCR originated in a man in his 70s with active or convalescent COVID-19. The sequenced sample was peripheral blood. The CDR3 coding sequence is TGTGCTACCCTATTCGGTGCCGGGACAGAGCACTCCTCGGACCAAGAGACCCAGTACTTC. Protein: CATLFGAGTEHSSDQETQYF.